Included here is one TCR beta chain sequence, with context. The data originate from a study of blood T cell repertoires in COVID-19. This CDR3 is built from 14 residues. Germline assignment: CDR1 SEHNR and CDR2 FQNEAQ (reference sequence). With 1 base removed from V and 5 bases from J, the gap between germline ends came to 11 bases. Libraries were prepared by immunoSEQ multiplex PCR; TCRdb keeps only in-frame clonotypes and omits some of them. The sample consists of roughly 72,000 clones, approximately 85% of them appearing once. J is TRBJ2-5 and V is TRBV7-9; TRBD1 is a possible D gene (5 bases). This TCR was recovered from a woman at least 80 years old with active or convalescent COVID-19. Sequencing was carried out using peripheral blood. Here the CDR3 reads CASSLDGARETQYF. CDR3 nucleotide sequence: TGTGCCAGCAGCTTAGATGGGGCCCGGGAGACCCAGTACTTC.